This entry is about one T cell receptor beta chain. What it binds is unknown. Trimming took 6 bases from V and 3 from J, leaving 15 bases between them. Germline V gene sequence: CDR1 SGHRS, CDR2 YFSETQ. This CDR3 has 14 amino acids. The record originates from a study of cytomegalovirus exposure and HLA in healthy donors. Whole-study findings and limits: Confirmation was obtained in vitro that a few CMV-associated chains are specific for CMV antigens.

Measured with immunoSEQ multiplex PCR; TCRdb has only the in-frame clones, and not every one. This sample has approximately 280,000 clones, with about 86% found just once. The sequence was collected from a woman aged 18-29 years in good health and CMV-seronegative. Input material: PBMCs. V usage is TRBV5-1 and J usage is TRBJ1-1; TRBD1 might be the D (6 bases). CDR3 residues: CASNPTGMHTEAFF. CDR3 bases: TGCGCCAGCAACCCTACAGGGATGCACACTGAAGCTTTCTTT.